Reported below is one TCR beta chain. Seattle patient enrollment occurred during active infection, with longitudinal follow-up thereafter. With 0 bases removed from V and 6 bases from J, the gap between germline ends came to 15 bases. The CDR3 covers 17 residues. Germline lookup yields CDR1 MGHRA and CDR2 YSYEKL. The entry originates in a study of blood T cell repertoires in COVID-19. Study summary: Acute and convalescent COVID-19 samples came from the United States, Italy and Spain. In each case, the material was cDNA or gDNA derived from T cells, B-cell-depleted T cells, or PBMCs.

Original handling: From reference gene primer amplification, estimates of nucleated cell counts were derived. Clones were read by immunoSEQ multiplex PCR, and TCRdb kept only the in-frame ones, dropping some. The V and J calls and the clone size are those of that table, but D and trimming were determined from the DNA. Here the sample spans 250,000 to 350,000 clones, almost 90% being singletons. Sequenced input: peripheral blood. V gene TRBV4-1 combines with J gene TRBJ1-6, with a tentative D call TRBD1 (6 bases). The sequence was obtained from a woman aged 30 to 39 with COVID-19, enrolled during active disease. In nucleotides, the CDR3 is TGCGCCAGCAGCCAAGATTTCCAGGGGACACGTAATTCACCCCTCCACTTT. Translated, it gives CASSQDFQGTRNSPLHF.